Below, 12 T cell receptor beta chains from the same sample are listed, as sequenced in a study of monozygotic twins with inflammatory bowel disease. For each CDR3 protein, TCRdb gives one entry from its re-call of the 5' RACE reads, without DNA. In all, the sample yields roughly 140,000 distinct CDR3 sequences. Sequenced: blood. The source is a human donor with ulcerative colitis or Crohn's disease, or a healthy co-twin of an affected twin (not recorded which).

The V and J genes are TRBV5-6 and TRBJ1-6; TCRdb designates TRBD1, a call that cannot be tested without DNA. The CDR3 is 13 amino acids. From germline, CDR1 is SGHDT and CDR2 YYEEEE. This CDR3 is CASSPGTASPLHF.

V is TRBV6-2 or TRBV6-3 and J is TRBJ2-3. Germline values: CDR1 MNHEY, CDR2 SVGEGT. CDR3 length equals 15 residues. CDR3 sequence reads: CASSYLGWSTDTQYF.

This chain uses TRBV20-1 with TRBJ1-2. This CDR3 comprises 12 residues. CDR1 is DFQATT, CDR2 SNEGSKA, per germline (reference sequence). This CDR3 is CSELGQHYGYTF.

The chain's CDR3 is CASSALGGMNTEAFF. The rearrangement joins TRBV25-1 to TRBJ1-1; TCRdb designates TRBD1, a call that cannot be tested without DNA. The CDR3 extends over 15 amino acids. CDR1 is MGHDK and CDR2 is SYGVNS in the germline V gene.

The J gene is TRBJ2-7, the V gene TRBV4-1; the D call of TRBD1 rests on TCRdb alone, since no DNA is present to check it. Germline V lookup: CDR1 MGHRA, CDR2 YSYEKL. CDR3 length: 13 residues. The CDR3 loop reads CASSFWASSEQYF.

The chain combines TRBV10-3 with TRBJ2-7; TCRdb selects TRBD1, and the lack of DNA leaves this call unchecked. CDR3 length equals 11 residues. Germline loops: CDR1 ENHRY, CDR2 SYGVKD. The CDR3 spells CAMGTGYEQYF.

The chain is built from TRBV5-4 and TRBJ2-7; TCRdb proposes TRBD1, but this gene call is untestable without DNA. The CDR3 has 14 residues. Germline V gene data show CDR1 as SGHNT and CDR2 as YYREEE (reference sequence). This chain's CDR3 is CASSLTDRAYEQYF.

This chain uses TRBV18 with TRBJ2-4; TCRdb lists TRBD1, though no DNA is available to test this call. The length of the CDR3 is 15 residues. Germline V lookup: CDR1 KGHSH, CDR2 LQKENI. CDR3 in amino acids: CASKGRGLAKNIQYF.

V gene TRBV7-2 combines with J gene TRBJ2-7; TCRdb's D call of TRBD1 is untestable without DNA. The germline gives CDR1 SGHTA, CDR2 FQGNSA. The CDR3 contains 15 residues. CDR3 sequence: CASSLAGGNTYEQYF. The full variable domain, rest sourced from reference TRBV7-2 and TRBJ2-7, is GAGVSQSPSNKVTEKGKDVELRCDPISGHTALYWYRQSLGQGLEFLIYFQGNSAPDKSGLPSDRFSAERTGGSVSTLTIQRTQQEDSAVYLCASSLAGGNTYEQYFGPGTRLTVT.

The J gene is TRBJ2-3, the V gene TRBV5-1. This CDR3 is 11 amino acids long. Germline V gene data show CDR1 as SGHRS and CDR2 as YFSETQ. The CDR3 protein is CASSNTDTQYF. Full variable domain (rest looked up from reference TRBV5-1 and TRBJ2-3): KAGVTQTPRYLIKTRGQQVTLSCSPISGHRSVSWYQQTPGQGLQFLFEYFSETQRNKGNFPGRFSGRQFSNSRSEMNVSTLELGDSALYLCASSNTDTQYFGPGTRLTVL.

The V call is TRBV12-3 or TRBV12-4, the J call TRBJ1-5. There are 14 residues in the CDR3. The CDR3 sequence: CASRPGIGNQPQHF.

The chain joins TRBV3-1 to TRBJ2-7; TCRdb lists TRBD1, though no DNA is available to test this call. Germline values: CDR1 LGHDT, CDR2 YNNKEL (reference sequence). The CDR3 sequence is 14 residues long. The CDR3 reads CASSQDLSGGEQYF.